This T cell receptor beta chain was captured by sequencing in a study of PD-L1 blockade in urothelial cancer. Across the study: Analyses used blood from 3 weeks (second dose) and 6 weeks after treatment start.

TCRdb keeps only in-frame clones here, not all; method: immunoSEQ multiplex PCR. There are roughly 87,000 clones in the sample; roughly 87% occur only once, and around 5.3% lies in the top ten. The V gene lost 4 bases and the J gene lost 10 bases, with 12 bases spanning the gap. The CDR3 has 12 amino acids. Germline V gene sequence: CDR1 SGHNT, CDR2 YYREEE (reference sequence). Patients' urothelial carcinoma was locally advanced or metastatic. This receptor was obtained from a woman aged 70-85 years with urothelial cancer. The input for sequencing was PBMCs, taken around atezolizumab (anti-PD-L1) treatment. This chain connects TRBV5-4 to TRBJ2-1; unclear D gene. CDR3 sequence: CASSPRTEEQFF. The CDR3 DNA reads TGTGCCAGCAGCCCGCGTACAGAGGAGCAGTTCTTC.